This TCR beta chain was sequenced during a study of identical twins. As concerns this clonotype: Its target is unknown.

The V gene's germline CDR1 is MNHNS and CDR2 SASEGT. The CDR3 contains 15 residues. V lost 6 bases, J lost 2 bases, and 16 bases lay in between. TCRdb itself ran the 5' RACE reads through MiXCR, one entry per CDR3 protein. Here the sample spans about 290,000 distinct CDR3 sequences, nearly 9.5% being singletons. Whole-study results and caveats: Carriage of fewer insertions was seen in abundant cord blood beta clonotypes, whereas memory repertoires showed none. Weaker excess twin sharing was observed in beta out-of-frame sequences.

The same data also went into a second study, on yellow fever vaccine responses in identical twins. As that study records: Twins reportedly had a vaccine T cell response that seemed partly convergent, partly personalized.

The sequence was obtained from a woman between 18 and 29 years old in good health. The sequenced material came from CD8+ T cells sorted from blood. The gene calls are TRBV6-1 and TRBJ1-2; a possible D gene is TRBD1 (5 bases). In DNA form, the CDR3 reads TGTGCCAGCAGCGAACGGGGGGACCCAAACTATGGCTACACCTTC. Translating it yields CASSERGDPNYGYTF.